The 26 T cell receptor beta chains in this list originate from one sample, sequenced in a study of human T cells and chemical hapten exposure. Time point meaning: patch test 1, 2 weeks after DPC sensitization. The treatment here: therapeutic diphenylcyclopropenone sensitization with weekly scalp DPC. TCRdb re-analysed the RACE reads in MiXCR, keeping a single row per CDR3 protein. The table has tens of thousands of distinct CDR3 sequences, roughly 10% seen once. The starting material was whole blood, obtained in connection with sensitization to the hapten diphenylcyclopropenone (DPC). These receptors came from a woman between 50 and 59 years old with alopecia areata. Some clones in this sample may be carry-over from other donors' samples.

The chain employs TRBV2 and TRBJ1-6, with no clear D. The V end was cut by 3 bases, the J end by 12 bases, with 6 bases between. This CDR3 contains 11 residues. The germline V gene has CDR1 SNHLY and CDR2 FYNNEI. CDR3 in DNA: TGTGCCAGCAGTGAGGGGTTACCCCTCCACTTT. It specifies CASSEGLPLHF.

This clonotype was recorded a few times. The V and J genes are TRBV4-2 and TRBJ2-7; 7 bases match TRBD1. There are 13 residues in the CDR3. V trimming: 4 bases; J trimming: 6 bases; junction bases outside the gene matches: 6. Germline V gives CDR1 LGHNA, CDR2 YNFKEQ. The CDR3: CASSREQGTEQYF. CDR3 DNA sequence: TGTGCCAGCAGCCGAGAACAGGGGACCGAGCAGTACTTC.

The table lists this clonotype with a few counts. The rearrangement joins TRBV9 to TRBJ2-1; 8 bases map to TRBD2. The CDR3 totals 16 residues. From germline, CDR1 is SGDLS and CDR2 YYNGEE. V lost 3 bases, J lost 6 bases, and 11 bases stayed unmatched. The CDR3 region has the DNA TGTGCCAGCAGCGCGGCCCCGGGACTAGGATCCAATGAGCAGTTCTTC. Protein: CASSAAPGLGSNEQFF.

There are many counts of this clonotype. The V gene is TRBV29-1, the J gene TRBJ1-1; 7 bases are a match to TRBD1. This CDR3 comprises 13 residues. Germline CDR1 and CDR2: SQVTM and ANQGSEA. Trimming removed 8 bases from V and 0 bases from J; junction bases left unmatched: 6. DNA for the CDR3: TGCAGCATCCGGGACAGCCTGAACACTGAAGCTTTCTTT. As protein: CSIRDSLNTEAFF.

This clonotype has just a few counts. The rearrangement joins TRBV7-9 to TRBJ2-7; 9 bases fit TRBD2. The CDR3 runs 14 residues. Germline assignment: CDR1 SEHNR and CDR2 FQNEAQ (reference sequence). V trimming: 4 bases; J trimming: 6 bases; junction bases outside the gene matches: 7. The CDR3, as DNA: TGTGCCAGCAGCTCTCGCGGTAGCGGGGGCGAGCAGTACTTC. Protein sequence: CASSSRGSGGEQYF.

This chain uses TRBV30 with TRBJ1-5; D unclear. Between the trimmed V and J ends, which lost 0 bases and 1 base, there was a span of 4 bases. The CDR3 loop spans 13 amino acids. CDR1 and CDR2 (germline): GTSNPN, SVGIG (reference sequence). DNA for the CDR3: TGTGCCTGGAGTGTACAGAGCAATCAGCCCCAGCATTTT. Amino acid sequence: CAWSVQSNQPQHF.

In its sample, this clonotype was seen a few times. The rearrangement joins TRBV11-1 to TRBJ2-7; 7 nucleotides line up with TRBD1. This CDR3 is 14 amino acids long. Looked up from germline, CDR1 is SGHAT and CDR2 is FQDESV (reference sequence). V lost 4 bases to trimming and J lost 3 bases; unmatched junction nucleotides: 6. CDR3 coding DNA: TGTGCCAGCAGCTCGGGGACAGACCACTACGAGCAGTACTTC. Protein sequence: CASSSGTDHYEQYF.

This clonotype appeared a few times. The CDR3 DNA sequence: TGTGCCAGCAGTTACTCGAGTGTCACAGATACGCAGTATTTT. This codes for CASSYSSVTDTQYF. The chain uses TRBV6-5 and TRBJ2-3; no firm D call. Trimming cost V 0 bases and J 2 bases, with 6 bases left between them. From germline, CDR1 is MNHEY and CDR2 SVGAGI. The CDR3 has 14 amino acids.

This clonotype has just a few counts. This chain links TRBV30 with TRBJ1-4; D unresolved. This CDR3 has 12 residues. V was clipped by 7 bases and J by 1 base, with 7 bases between them. CDR1 is GTSNPN and CDR2 is SVGIG in the germline V gene (reference sequence). For the CDR3, the DNA is TGTGCCTTGACCGTAACTAATGAAAAACTGTTTTTT. Amino acids: CALTVTNEKLFF.

This clonotype occurred many times. The rearrangement joins TRBV20-1 to TRBJ1-2; possibly TRBD1 for D (6 bases). CDR3 size: 12 residues. Trimming pared 4 bases from V and 4 bases from J, leaving 10 bases between. Germline lookup yields CDR1 DFQATT and CDR2 SNEGSKA (reference sequence). The CDR3 spells CSAKPGAYGYTF. DNA for the CDR3: TGCAGTGCTAAACCGGGGGCCTATGGCTACACCTTC.

Only a few counts were recorded for this clonotype. The CDR3 spells CASNLGNQPQHF. In DNA, the CDR3 is TGTGCCAGTAACTTAGGCAATCAGCCCCAGCATTTT. V is TRBV28 and J is TRBJ1-5, with unresolved D. There are 12 residues in the CDR3. Trimming took 9 bases from V and 2 from J, leaving 8 bases between them. Germline CDR1 is MDHEN and CDR2 is SYDVKM. The whole variable domain, filled in from reference TRBV28 and TRBJ1-5, reads DVKVTQSSRYLVKRTGEKVFLECVQDMDHENMFWYRQDPGLGLRLIYFSYDVKMKEKGDIPEGYSVSREKKERFSLILESASTNQTSMYLCASNLGNQPQHFGDGTRLSIL.

V is TRBV11-2 and J is TRBJ1-3; TRBD1 matches at 9 bases. The CDR3 covers 17 residues. Germline CDR1 and CDR2: SGHAT and FQNNGV. The J segment lost 0 bases and the V segment lost 5 bases, leaving 8 bases of the junction unmatched. The CDR3 DNA follows: TGTGCCAGCAGCCCCGGACAGGGGAGTACCTCTGGAAACACCATATATTTT. Translated: CASSPGQGSTSGNTIYF.

This chain links TRBV4-2 with TRBJ1-4; D is unresolved. The ends were cut back, 5 bases at V and 7 bases at J, with 14 bases in the middle. CDR3 size: 14 residues. Germline V gives CDR1 LGHNA, CDR2 YNFKEQ. The CDR3 loop is CASSYGLQGEKLFF. The CDR3 DNA sequence: TGTGCCAGCAGCTATGGGTTGCAAGGTGAAAAACTGTTTTTT.

The sample holds many counts of this clonotype. The gene calls are TRBV29-1 and TRBJ2-5, with D tentatively TRBD2 (5 bases). Germline loops: CDR1 SQVTM, CDR2 ANQGSEA. The length of the CDR3 is 12 residues. V lost 6 bases and J 3 bases, leaving 11 bases between the germline ends. CDR3 in amino acids: CSVADGKETQYF. The CDR3 bases are TGCAGCGTAGCGGACGGGAAAGAGACCCAGTACTTC.

This clonotype has ten or more counts. CDR3 residues: CASSQETAHRGNSPLHF. The DNA of the CDR3 is TGCGCCAGCAGCCAAGAGACAGCCCATAGGGGTAATTCACCCCTCCACTTT. The rearrangement uses TRBV4-3 and TRBJ1-6; perhaps TRBD1 as D (5 bases). Trimming cost V 0 bases and J 6 bases, with 15 bases left between them. The CDR3 totals 17 residues. The germline gives CDR1 LGHNA, CDR2 YSLEER.

This chain uses TRBV20-1 with TRBJ1-2, with D unclear. This CDR3 region has 14 residues. V was trimmed by 3 bases and J by 7 bases, leaving 18 bases between them. CDR1 and CDR2 (germline): DFQATT, SNEGSKA (reference sequence). The CDR3 sequence is CSASRALAFGGYTF. The CDR3 DNA follows: TGCAGTGCTAGTAGAGCCCTGGCTTTCGGTGGCTACACCTTC.

This chain connects TRBV24-1 to TRBJ1-1; 7 bases match TRBD1. This CDR3 is 13 amino acids long. J was trimmed by 3 bases and V by 9 bases; bases with no gene match: 6. Germline CDR1 and CDR2: KGHDR and SFDVKD. CDR3 sequence (DNA): TGTGCCACCGAGGGACAGAGGTACACTGAAGCTTTCTTT. It codes for CATEGQRYTEAFF.

This chain joins TRBV7-8 and TRBJ2-5; 8 bases match TRBD2. The CDR3 runs to 16 residues. V lost 1 base and J lost 4; bases outside the gene matches: 8. The V gene's germline CDR1 is SGHVS and CDR2 FQNEAQ. As DNA, the CDR3 is TGTGCCAGCAGCTTAGGGGGATTAGCGGGACGAGAGACCCAGTACTTC. This gives the protein CASSLGGLAGRETQYF. The whole variable domain, remainder taken from reference TRBV7-8 and TRBJ2-5, is GAGVSQSPRYKVAKRGQDVALRCDPISGHVSLFWYQQALGQGPEFLTYFQNEAQLDKSGLPSDRFFAERPEGSVSTLKIQRTQQEDSAVYLCASSLGGLAGRETQYFGPGTRLLVL.

The table lists this clonotype with many counts. This sequence joins TRBV5-1 and TRBJ2-3, with 7 bases identical to TRBD2. This CDR3 has 14 residues. The germline CDR1 and CDR2 sequences are SGHRS and YFSETQ. The trim removed 4 bases at V and 0 bases at J, leaving 2 bases unmatched. CDR3 amino acids: CASSQGLSTDTQYF. The CDR3 nucleotides read TGCGCCAGCAGCCAGGGACTAAGCACAGATACGCAGTATTTT.

The sample holds many counts of this clonotype. The rearrangement links TRBV20-1 to TRBJ1-5; TRBD1 aligns across 11 bases. Germline V gene lookup returns CDR1 DFQATT and CDR2 SNEGSKA (reference sequence). Trimming removed 0 bases from V and 0 bases from J; junction bases left unmatched: 7. The CDR3 spans 18 residues. The CDR3 spells CSARDLGQGGYSNQPQHF. The DNA of the CDR3 is TGCAGTGCTAGAGATCTGGGACAGGGGGGTTATAGCAATCAGCCCCAGCATTTT.

The rearrangement uses TRBV6-1 and TRBJ2-4, with D possibly called TRBD1 or TRBD2 (7 bases each). The germline V gene has CDR1 MNHNS and CDR2 SASEGT. This CDR3 is built from 19 residues. V was cut by 0 bases and J by 3 bases, with 21 bases left in between. The chain's CDR3 is CASSEAGRQGGTYKNIQYF. CDR3 coding DNA: TGTGCCAGCAGTGAAGCGGGACGACAGGGAGGGACTTACAAAAACATTCAGTACTTC.

Ten or more counts support this clonotype. The V gene is TRBV28, the J gene TRBJ2-2; D perhaps matches TRBD2 (5 bases). The CDR3 contains 14 residues. Deletions cut 6 bases from V and 3 bases from J, with 11 bases between. Germline V gene sequence: CDR1 MDHEN, CDR2 SYDVKM. The CDR3 nucleotides read TGTGCCAGCAGAACACCAGCGGACACCGGGGAGCTGTTTTTT. It codes for CASRTPADTGELFF.

This clonotype has just a few counts. The V and J genes are TRBV4-2 and TRBJ1-5, with a weak D call TRBD1 (5 bases). CDR3 length equals 14 residues. Per the germline V gene, CDR1 is LGHNA and CDR2 is YNFKEQ. V was pared by 1 base and J by 3 bases, with 7 bases between. CDR3 region: CASSQAGSNQPQHF. The DNA of the CDR3 is TGTGCCAGCAGCCAAGCAGGGTCCAATCAGCCCCAGCATTTT.

This clonotype was observed a few times. V and J are TRBV20-1 and TRBJ2-1; 9 bases agree with TRBD2. The V and J ends lost 3 bases and 12 bases, in that order; junction bases with no gene match: 6. Germline CDR1 and CDR2: DFQATT and SNEGSKA (reference sequence). This CDR3 is built from 12 residues. The CDR3 spells CSASRETSGQFF. The CDR3 DNA reads TGCAGTGCTAGCCGAGAGACTAGCGGGCAGTTCTTC.

This clonotype showed up many times. CDR3 sequence (DNA): TGCAGTGCTAGAGATCTCGGGACGCCCAATTCACCCCTCCACTTT. Translation: CSARDLGTPNSPLHF. The V gene is TRBV20-1, the J gene TRBJ1-6, with a possible D match to TRBD1 (5 bases). The CDR3 extends over 15 amino acids. Germline V gene data show CDR1 as DFQATT and CDR2 as SNEGSKA (reference sequence). Trimming stripped 0 bases from V and 7 bases from J, with 13 bases between.

In this sample, this clonotype turned up a few times. J is TRBJ2-3 and V is TRBV27; 10 bases fit TRBD2. CDR3 length: 16 amino acids. CDR1 is MNHEY and CDR2 is SMNVEV in the germline V gene (reference sequence). The V and J ends lost 3 bases and 5 bases, in that order; junction bases with no gene match: 8. The CDR3 sequence is CASSLWASGGRDTQYF. The CDR3 DNA is TGTGCCAGCAGTTTGTGGGCTAGCGGGGGCAGAGATACGCAGTATTTT.